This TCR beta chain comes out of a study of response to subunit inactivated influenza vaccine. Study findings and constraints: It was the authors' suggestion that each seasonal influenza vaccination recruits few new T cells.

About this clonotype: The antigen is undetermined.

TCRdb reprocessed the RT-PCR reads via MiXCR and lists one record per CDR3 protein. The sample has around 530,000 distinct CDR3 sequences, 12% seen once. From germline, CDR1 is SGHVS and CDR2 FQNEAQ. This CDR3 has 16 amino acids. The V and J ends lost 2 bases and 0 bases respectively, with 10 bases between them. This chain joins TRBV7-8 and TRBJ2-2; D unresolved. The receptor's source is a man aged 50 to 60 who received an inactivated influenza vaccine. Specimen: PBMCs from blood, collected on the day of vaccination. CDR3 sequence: CASSLWVNPNTGELFF. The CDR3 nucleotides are TGTGCCAGCAGCTTATGGGTGAACCCGAACACCGGGGAGCTGTTTTTT. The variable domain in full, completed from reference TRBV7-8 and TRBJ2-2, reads GAGVSQSPRYKVAKRGQDVALRCDPISGHVSLFWYQQALGQGPEFLTYFQNEAQLDKSGLPSDRFFAERPEGSVSTLKIQRTQQEDSAVYLCASSLWVNPNTGELFFGEGSRLTVL.